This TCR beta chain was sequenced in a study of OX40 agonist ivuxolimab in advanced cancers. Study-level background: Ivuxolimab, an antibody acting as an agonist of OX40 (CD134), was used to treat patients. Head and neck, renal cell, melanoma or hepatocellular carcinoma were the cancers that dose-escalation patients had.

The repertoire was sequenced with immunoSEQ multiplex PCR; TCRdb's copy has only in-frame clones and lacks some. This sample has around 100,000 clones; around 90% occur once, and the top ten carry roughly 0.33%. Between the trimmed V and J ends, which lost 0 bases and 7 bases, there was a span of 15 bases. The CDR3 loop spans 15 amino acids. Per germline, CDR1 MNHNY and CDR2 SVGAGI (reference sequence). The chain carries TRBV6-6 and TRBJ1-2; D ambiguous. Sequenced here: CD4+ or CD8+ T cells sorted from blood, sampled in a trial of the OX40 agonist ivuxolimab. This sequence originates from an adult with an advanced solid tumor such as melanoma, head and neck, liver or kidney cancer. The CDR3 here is CASSYSPDPGRGYTF. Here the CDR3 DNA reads TGTGCCAGCAGTTACTCGCCCGACCCAGGACGTGGCTACACCTTC.